This is a list of T cell receptor beta chains from one sample in a study of a mutant IDH1 vaccine in newly diagnosed glioma. These TCRs are of unknown antigen specificity. Method: immunoSEQ multiplex PCR; TCRdb's copy keeps in-frame clones and lacks some. The sample holds some 60,000 clones, about four fifths seen once. The source material was PBMCs, sampled from a glioma patient whose treatment included an IDH1 peptide vaccine. All receptors derive from a middle-aged man with glioma. The CDR3 runs from the conserved cysteine through the conserved F or W. D genes are given only for firm matches. Only some rows state a clone size, as once, few, many or a class for expanded clones.

clone size	V gene	D gene	J gene	CDR3 DNA	CDR3 protein
few	TRBV7-2	TRBD2	TRBJ2-3	TGTGCCAGCAGCTTCCCAACTAGCGGGAGAATAAATACGCAGTATTTT	CASSFPTSGRINTQYF
few	TRBV6-6	.	TRBJ1-5	TGTGCCAGCAGGGGGGGTCAGGGAGGTCAGCCCCAGCATTTT	CASRGGQGGQPQHF
.	TRBV10-3	TRBD1	TRBJ2-2	TGTGCCACCGGAGACAGGGGTAGATCCACCGGGGAGCTGTTTTTT	CATGDRGRSTGELFF
.	TRBV11-2	.	TRBJ2-7	TGTGCCAGCAGCCCGGGATTTTCCTACGAGCAGTACTTC	CASSPGFSYEQYF
few	TRBV9	.	TRBJ1-1	TGTGCCAGCAGCGTAGGGGTGGGCTATGAAGCTTTCTTT	CASSVGVGYEAFF
.	TRBV7-9	TRBD1	TRBJ2-7	TGTGCCAGCAGCTTATGGGTCGGGACAGGGGACGAGCAGTACTTC	CASSLWVGTGDEQYF
.	TRBV10-1	TRBD1	TRBJ2-7	TGCGCCCGAAACGCGGACAGGGACCACGAGCAGTACTTC	CARNADRDHEQYF
once	TRBV21-1	.	TRBJ1-2	TGTGCCAGCAGCCCACTGGGAAGGGTACACTTGGGAGCCCTTATTGGCTACACCTTC	CASSPLGRVHLGALIGYTF
few	TRBV2	.	TRBJ2-1	TGTGCCAGCAGCGGGGGACAGTACAATGAGCAGTTCTTC	CASSGGQYNEQFF
.	TRBV10-3	TRBD2	TRBJ2-1	TGTGCCACTGGACTAGAACACTACAATGAGCAGTTCTTC	CATGLEHYNEQFF
once	TRBV7-8	.	TRBJ2-2	TGTGCCAGCAGCTCGACATCGAACACCGGGGAGCTGTTTTTT	CASSSTSNTGELFF
.	TRBV18	.	TRBJ2-7	TGTGCCAGCTCACTCCGGGAGAGCTCCTACGAGCAGTACTTC	CASSLRESSYEQYF
.	TRBV29-1	.	TRBJ1-4	TGCAGCGCTTCGGTCGGGCGGACAACTAATGAAAAACTGTTTTTT	CSASVGRTTNEKLFF
few	TRBV19	.	TRBJ1-1	TGTGCCAGTAGTAGACGGATGAACACTGAAGCTTTCTTT	CASSRRMNTEAFF
.	TRBV4-2	TRBD1	TRBJ1-2	TGTGCCAGCAGCCAAGGGGACAGGATTGGCTACACCTTC	CASSQGDRIGYTF
.	TRBV4-1	TRBD1	TRBJ2-7	TGCGCCAGCAGCCGGGACAGGGCCACCTACGAGCAGTACTTC	CASSRDRATYEQYF
.	TRBV2	.	TRBJ2-3	TGTGCCAGCAGTGGTAAATTTTTTAGCACAGATACGCAGTATTTT	CASSGKFFSTDTQYF
.	TRBV9	.	TRBJ2-7	TGTGCCAGCACCCGACCTAGGCTCGCGAGCTCCTACGAGCAGTACTTC	CASTRPRLASSYEQYF
.	TRBV29-1	TRBD1	TRBJ2-1	TGCAGCGTGCCACAGGGGGTGGTCGATGAGCAGTTCTTC	CSVPQGVVDEQFF
.	TRBV28	TRBD1	TRBJ1-2	TGTGCCAGCAGTTTTGCAGGGGGCTCTAACTATGGCTACACCTTC	CASSFAGGSNYGYTF
.	TRBV6-4	.	TRBJ1-2	TGTGCCAGCAGTGAAGAGATCTCTAACTATGGCTACACCTTC	CASSEEISNYGYTF
.	TRBV6-1	.	TRBJ1-6	TGTGCCAGCATCCTCATTCGGGATCATAATTCACCCCTCCACTTT	CASILIRDHNSPLHF
few	TRBV6-4	TRBD2	TRBJ2-1	TGTGCCAGCAGTCGGAACGGGGGGGGTAATGAGCAGTTCTTC	CASSRNGGGNEQFF
.	TRBV19	.	TRBJ1-1	TGTGCCAGTAGTATGTTAAGCGGGACTGAAGCTTTCTTT	CASSMLSGTEAFF
.	TRBV29-1	.	TRBJ1-4	TGCAGCGTTGATGAGGCGGCTAATGAAAAACTGTTTTTT	CSVDEAANEKLFF
.	TRBV6-1	.	TRBJ2-7	TGTGCCAGCACTAGGACCCGTTTCTCCTACGAGCAGTACTTC	CASTRTRFSYEQYF
.	TRBV7-9	TRBD1	TRBJ2-4	TGTGCCAGCAGTTCTAGACAGGGGAACATTCAGTACTTC	CASSSRQGNIQYF
.	TRBV9	TRBD1	TRBJ2-7	TGTGCCAGCAGCGAACGACAGGGGCCCTACGAGCAGTACTTC	CASSERQGPYEQYF
.	TRBV6-5	TRBD1	TRBJ2-2	TGTGCCAGCAGTTACTCGACAGGGGATAGCACCGGGGAGCTGTTTTTT	CASSYSTGDSTGELFF
many	TRBV11-2	.	TRBJ2-3	TGTGCCAGCAGCTTAGTGTCGGCGGGGGCCGGCACAGATACGCAGTATTTT	CASSLVSAGAGTDTQYF
.	TRBV7-2	TRBD1	TRBJ2-5	TGTGCCAGCAGCTTTGACAGGGGCCAAGAGACCCAGTACTTC	CASSFDRGQETQYF